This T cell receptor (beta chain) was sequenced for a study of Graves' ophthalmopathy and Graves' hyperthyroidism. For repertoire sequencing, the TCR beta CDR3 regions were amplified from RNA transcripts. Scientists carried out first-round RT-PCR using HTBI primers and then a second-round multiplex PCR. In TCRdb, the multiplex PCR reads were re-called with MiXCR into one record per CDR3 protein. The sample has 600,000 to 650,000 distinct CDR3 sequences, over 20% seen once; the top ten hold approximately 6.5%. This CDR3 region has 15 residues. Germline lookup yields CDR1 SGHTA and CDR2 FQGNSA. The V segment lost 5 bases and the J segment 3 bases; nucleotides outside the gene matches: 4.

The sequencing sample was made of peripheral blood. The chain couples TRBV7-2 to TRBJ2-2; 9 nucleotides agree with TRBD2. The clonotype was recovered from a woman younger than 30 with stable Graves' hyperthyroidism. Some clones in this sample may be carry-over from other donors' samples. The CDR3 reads CASSRTSVDTGELFF. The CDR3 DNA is TGTGCCAGCAGCCGGACTAGCGTTGACACCGGGGAGCTGTTTTTT. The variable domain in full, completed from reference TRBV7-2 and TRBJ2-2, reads GAGVSQSPSNKVTEKGKDVELRCDPISGHTALYWYRQSLGQGLEFLIYFQGNSAPDKSGLPSDRFSAERTGGSVSTLTIQRTQQEDSAVYLCASSRTSVDTGELFFGEGSRLTVL.